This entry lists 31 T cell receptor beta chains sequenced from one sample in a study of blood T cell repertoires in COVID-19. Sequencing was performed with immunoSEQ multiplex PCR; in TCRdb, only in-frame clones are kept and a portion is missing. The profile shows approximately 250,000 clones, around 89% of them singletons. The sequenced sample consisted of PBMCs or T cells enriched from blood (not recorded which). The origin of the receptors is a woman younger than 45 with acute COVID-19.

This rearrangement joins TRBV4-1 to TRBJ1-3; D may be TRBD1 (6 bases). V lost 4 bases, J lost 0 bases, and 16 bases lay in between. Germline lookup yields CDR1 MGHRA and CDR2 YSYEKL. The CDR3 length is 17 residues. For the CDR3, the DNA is TGCGCCAGCAGCCGCCAGGGGCTAGTCGTCTCTGGAAACACCATATATTTT. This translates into CASSRQGLVVSGNTIYF.

This CDR3 reads CASTGWPSSYNEQFF. The CDR3 nucleotides are TGTGCCAGTACGGGGTGGCCCAGCTCCTACAATGAGCAGTTCTTC. This chain joins TRBV6-5 and TRBJ2-1; D perhaps matches TRBD2 (5 bases). V was cut by 9 bases and J by 0 bases, with 15 bases left in between. This CDR3 has 15 amino acids. Germline V gene sequence: CDR1 MNHEY, CDR2 SVGAGI.

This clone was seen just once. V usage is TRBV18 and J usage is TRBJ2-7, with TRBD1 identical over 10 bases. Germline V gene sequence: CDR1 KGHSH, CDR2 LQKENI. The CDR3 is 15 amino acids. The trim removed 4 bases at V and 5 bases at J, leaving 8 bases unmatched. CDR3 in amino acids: CASSLRGTGENEQYF. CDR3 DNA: TGTGCCAGCTCACTAAGAGGGACAGGGGAAAACGAGCAGTACTTC.

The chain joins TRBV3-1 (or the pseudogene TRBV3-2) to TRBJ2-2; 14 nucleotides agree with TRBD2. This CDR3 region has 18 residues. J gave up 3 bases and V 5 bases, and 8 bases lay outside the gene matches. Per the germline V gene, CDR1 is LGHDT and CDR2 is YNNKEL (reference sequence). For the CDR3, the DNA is TGTGCCAGCAGCTGGGGACTAGCGGGAGTTGGACACACCGGGGAGCTGTTTTTT. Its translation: CASSWGLAGVGHTGELFF.

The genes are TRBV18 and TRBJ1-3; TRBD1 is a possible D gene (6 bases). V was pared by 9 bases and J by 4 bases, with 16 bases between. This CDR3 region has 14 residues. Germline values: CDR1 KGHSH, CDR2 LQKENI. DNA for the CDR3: TGTGCCAGTCATATACAGGGTTACGGAAACACCATATATTTT. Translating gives CASHIQGYGNTIYF.

The chain's CDR3 is CASSRGTVSGNTIYF. Written as DNA, the CDR3 is TGTGCCAGCAGTCGCGGGACAGTCTCTGGAAACACCATATATTTT. The chain has TRBV6-2 or TRBV6-3 and TRBJ1-3, with 7 nucleotides matching TRBD1. This CDR3 spans 15 amino acids. Losses at the gene ends were 5 bases for V and 0 bases for J; bases not matched to a gene: 4. CDR1 is MNHEY, CDR2 SVGEGT, per germline.

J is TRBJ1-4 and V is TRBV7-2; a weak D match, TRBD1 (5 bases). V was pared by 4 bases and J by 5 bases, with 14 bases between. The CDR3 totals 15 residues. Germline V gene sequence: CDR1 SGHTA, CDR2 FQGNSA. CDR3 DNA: TGTGCCAGCAGCTCCACAGGATCGGCGAATGAAAAACTGTTTTTT. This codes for CASSSTGSANEKLFF.

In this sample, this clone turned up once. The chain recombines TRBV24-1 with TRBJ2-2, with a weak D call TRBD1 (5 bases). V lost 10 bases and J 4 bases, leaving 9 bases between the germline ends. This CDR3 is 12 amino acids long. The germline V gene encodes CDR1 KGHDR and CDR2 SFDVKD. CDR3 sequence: CATQGFTGELFF. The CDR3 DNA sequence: TGTGCCACTCAGGGTTTCACCGGGGAGCTGTTTTTT.

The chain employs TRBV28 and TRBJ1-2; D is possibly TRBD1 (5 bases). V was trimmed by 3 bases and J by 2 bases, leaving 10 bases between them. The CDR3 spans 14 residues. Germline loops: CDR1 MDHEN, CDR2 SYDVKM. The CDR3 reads CASSLARVNYGYTF. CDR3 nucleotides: TGTGCCAGCAGTTTGGCCAGGGTGAACTATGGCTACACCTTC.

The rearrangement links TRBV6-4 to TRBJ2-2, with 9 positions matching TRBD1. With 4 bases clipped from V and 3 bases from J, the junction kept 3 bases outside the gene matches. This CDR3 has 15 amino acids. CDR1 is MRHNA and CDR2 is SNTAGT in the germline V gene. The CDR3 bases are TGTGCCAGCAGTGGGGGACAGGGCGACACCGGGGAGCTGTTTTTT. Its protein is CASSGGQGDTGELFF.

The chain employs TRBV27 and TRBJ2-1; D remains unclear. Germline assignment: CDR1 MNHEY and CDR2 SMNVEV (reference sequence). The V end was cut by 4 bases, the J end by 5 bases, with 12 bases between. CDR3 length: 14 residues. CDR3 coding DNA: TGTGCCAGCAGTTCGCGGCGTCGGAACAATGAGCAGTTCTTC. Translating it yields CASSSRRRNNEQFF.

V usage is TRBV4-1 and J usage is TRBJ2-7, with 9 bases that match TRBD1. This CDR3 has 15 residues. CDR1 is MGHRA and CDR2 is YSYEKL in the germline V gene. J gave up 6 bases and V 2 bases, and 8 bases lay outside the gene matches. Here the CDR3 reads CASSQPVGTGPEQYF. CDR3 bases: TGCGCCAGCAGCCAACCAGTGGGGACAGGGCCCGAGCAGTACTTC.

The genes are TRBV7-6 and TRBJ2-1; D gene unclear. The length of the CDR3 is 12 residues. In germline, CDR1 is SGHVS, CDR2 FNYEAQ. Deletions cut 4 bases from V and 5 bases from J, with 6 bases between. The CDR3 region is CASSSRDNEQFF. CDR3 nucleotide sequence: TGTGCCAGCAGCTCACGCGACAATGAGCAGTTCTTC.

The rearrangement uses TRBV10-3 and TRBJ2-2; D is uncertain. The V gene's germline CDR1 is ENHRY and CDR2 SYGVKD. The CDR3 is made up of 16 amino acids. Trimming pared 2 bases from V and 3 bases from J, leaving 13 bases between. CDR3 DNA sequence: TGTGCCATCAGTGAGAATACTCCCCGGGACACCGGGGAGCTGTTTTTT. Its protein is CAISENTPRDTGELFF.

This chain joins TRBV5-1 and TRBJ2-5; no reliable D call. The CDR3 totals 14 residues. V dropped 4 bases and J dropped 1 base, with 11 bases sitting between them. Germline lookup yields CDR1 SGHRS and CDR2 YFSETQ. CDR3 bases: TGCGCCAGCAGCCCGCGTTTTACCCAAGAGACCCAGTACTTC. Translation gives CASSPRFTQETQYF.

The chain's CDR3 is CASSGRGQNTGELFF. In DNA form, the CDR3 reads TGTGCCAGCAGCGGGCGAGGACAGAACACCGGGGAGCTGTTTTTT. The chain couples TRBV11-3 to TRBJ2-2, with D perhaps matching TRBD1 (5 bases). The length of the CDR3 is 15 residues. The germline CDR1 and CDR2 sequences are SGHNT and YENEEA. Trimming took 5 bases from V and 1 from J, leaving 11 bases between them.

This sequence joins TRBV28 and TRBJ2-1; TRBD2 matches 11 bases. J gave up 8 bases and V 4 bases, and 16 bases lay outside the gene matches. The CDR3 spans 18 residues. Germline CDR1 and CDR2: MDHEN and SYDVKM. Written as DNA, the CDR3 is TGTGCCAGCAGTTCCATCAGGGCTAGCGGGAGGACTATGGATGAGCAGTTCTTC. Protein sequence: CASSSIRASGRTMDEQFF. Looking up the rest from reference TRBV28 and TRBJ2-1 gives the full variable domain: DVKVTQSSRYLVKRTGEKVFLECVQDMDHENMFWYRQDPGLGLRLIYFSYDVKMKEKGDIPEGYSVSREKKERFSLILESASTNQTSMYLCASSSIRASGRTMDEQFFGPGTRLTVL.

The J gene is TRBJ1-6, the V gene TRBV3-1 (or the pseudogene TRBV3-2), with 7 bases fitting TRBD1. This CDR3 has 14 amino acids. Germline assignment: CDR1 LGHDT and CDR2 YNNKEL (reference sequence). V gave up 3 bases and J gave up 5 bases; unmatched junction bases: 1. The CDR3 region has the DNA TGTGCCAGCAGCCATACAGGGGATAATTCACCCCTCCACTTT. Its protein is CASSHTGDNSPLHF.

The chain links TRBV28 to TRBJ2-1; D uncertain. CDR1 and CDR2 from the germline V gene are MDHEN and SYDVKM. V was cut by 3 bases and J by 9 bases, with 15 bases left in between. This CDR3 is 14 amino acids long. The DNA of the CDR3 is TGTGCCAGCAGTTTTTTCCTGGGCAGCAGTGAGCAGTTCTTC. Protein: CASSFFLGSSEQFF.

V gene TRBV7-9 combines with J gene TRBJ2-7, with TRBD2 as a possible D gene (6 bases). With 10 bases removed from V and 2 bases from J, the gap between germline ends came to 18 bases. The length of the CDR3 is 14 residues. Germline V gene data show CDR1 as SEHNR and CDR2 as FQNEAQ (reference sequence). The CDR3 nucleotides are TGTGCCACGGAGCTAGTGGGAGGTGCCTACGAGCAGTACTTC. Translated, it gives CATELVGGAYEQYF.

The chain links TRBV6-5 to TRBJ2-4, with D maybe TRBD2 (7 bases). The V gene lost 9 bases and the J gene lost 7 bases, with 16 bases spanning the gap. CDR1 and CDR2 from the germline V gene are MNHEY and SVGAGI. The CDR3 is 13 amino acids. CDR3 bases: TGTGCCAGTAGGGGGGGGGCCCCCAACATTCAGTACTTC. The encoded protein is CASRGGAPNIQYF.

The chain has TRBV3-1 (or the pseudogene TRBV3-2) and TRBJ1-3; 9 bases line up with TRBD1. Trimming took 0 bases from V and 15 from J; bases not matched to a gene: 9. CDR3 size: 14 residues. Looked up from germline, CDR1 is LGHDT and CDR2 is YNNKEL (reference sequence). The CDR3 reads CASSQDEGTGSRYF. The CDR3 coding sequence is TGTGCCAGCAGCCAAGATGAAGGGACAGGGTCCCGATATTTT.

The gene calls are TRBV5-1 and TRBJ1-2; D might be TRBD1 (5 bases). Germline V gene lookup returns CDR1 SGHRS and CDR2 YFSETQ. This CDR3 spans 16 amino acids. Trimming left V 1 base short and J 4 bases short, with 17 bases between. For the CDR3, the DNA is TGCGCCAGCAGCTTGAATTTGGGGGGAGTACGCTATGGCTACACCTTC. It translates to CASSLNLGGVRYGYTF.

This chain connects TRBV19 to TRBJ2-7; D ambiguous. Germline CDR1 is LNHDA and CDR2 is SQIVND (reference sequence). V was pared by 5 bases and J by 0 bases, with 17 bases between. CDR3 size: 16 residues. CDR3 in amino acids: CASSSREAPSSYEQYF. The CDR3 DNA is TGTGCCAGTAGTTCTCGTGAGGCGCCGAGCTCCTACGAGCAGTACTTC.

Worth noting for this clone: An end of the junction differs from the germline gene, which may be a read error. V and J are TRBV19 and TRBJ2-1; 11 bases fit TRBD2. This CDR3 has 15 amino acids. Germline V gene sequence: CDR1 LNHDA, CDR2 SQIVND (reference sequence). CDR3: CASSSGRARYNEQFF. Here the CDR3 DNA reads TGTGCCAGCAGTAGCGGGAGGGCCCGGTACAATGAGCAGTTCTTC.

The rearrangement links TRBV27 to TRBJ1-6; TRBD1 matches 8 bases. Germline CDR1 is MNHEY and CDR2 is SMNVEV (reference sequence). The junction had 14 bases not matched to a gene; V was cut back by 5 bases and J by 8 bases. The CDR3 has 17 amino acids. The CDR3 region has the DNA TGTGCCAGCAGTATCGGGACAGGAGACCTTTTGGATTCACCCCTCCACTTT. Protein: CASSIGTGDLLDSPLHF.

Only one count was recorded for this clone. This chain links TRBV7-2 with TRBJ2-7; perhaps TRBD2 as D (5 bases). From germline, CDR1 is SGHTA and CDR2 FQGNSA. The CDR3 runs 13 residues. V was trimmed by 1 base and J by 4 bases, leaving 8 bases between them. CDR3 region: CASSLGGGYEQYF. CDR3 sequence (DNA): TGTGCCAGCAGCTTAGGCGGCGGGTACGAGCAGTACTTC.

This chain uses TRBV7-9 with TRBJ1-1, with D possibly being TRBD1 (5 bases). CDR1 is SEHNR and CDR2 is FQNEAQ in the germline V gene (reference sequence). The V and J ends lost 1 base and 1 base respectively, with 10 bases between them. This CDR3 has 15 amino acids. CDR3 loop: CASSLDRTWNTEAFF. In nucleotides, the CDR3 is TGTGCCAGCAGCTTAGACAGGACCTGGAACACTGAAGCTTTCTTT.

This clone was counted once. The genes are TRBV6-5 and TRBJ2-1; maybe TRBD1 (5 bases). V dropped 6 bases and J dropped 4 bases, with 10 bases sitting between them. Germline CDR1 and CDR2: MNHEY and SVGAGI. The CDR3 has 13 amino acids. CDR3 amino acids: CASRETVYNEQFF. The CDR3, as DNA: TGTGCCAGCAGGGAGACAGTTTACAATGAGCAGTTCTTC.

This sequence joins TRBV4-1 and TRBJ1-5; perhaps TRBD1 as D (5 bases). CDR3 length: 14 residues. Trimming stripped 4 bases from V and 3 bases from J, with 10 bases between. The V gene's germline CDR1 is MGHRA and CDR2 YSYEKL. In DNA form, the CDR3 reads TGCGCCAGCAGCCCGCGACAGAACAATCAGCCCCAGCATTTT. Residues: CASSPRQNNQPQHF.

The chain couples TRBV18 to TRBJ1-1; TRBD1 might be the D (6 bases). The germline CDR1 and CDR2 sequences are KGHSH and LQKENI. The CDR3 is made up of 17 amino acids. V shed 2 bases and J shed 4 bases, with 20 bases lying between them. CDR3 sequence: CASSPGWQGTGGTEAFF. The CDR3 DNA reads TGTGCCAGCTCACCAGGATGGCAGGGGACGGGGGGCACTGAAGCTTTCTTT.